A single sample gave rise to the 25 T cell receptor beta chains below, sequenced in a study of blood T cell repertoires in COVID-19. The table came from immunoSEQ multiplex PCR; TCRdb's copy has only in-frame clones and leaves some out. The sample includes approximately 460,000 clones, roughly 89% of them seen just once. The sample consisted of peripheral blood. All receptors come from a man aged 18 to 29 with COVID-19, enrolled during active disease.

The CDR3 bases are TGTGCCAGCAGCAGCGGGCAGGGGGCCTTGGATGAGCAGTTCTTC. It is translated as CASSSGQGALDEQFF. The genes are TRBV7-3 and TRBJ2-1, with 8 bases lining up with TRBD1. The CDR3 covers 15 residues. Germline assignment: CDR1 SGHTA and CDR2 FQGTGA. The ends lost 5 bases at V and 8 bases at J; junction bases unmatched: 11.

The chain has TRBV5-1 and TRBJ2-3, with D possibly TRBD2 on 5 matching bases. Trimming shortened V by 0 bases and J by 14 bases, and 13 bases separated the two germline ends. CDR1 and CDR2 from the germline V gene are SGHRS and YFSETQ. The CDR3 runs 12 residues. Here the CDR3 DNA reads TGCGCCAGCAGCTTGGACGGGGATTCGCCGTATTTT. Translating it yields CASSLDGDSPYF.

This chain connects TRBV9 to TRBJ1-6; 7 nucleotides line up with TRBD1. Germline CDR1 reads SGDLS; CDR2 reads YYNGEE. The CDR3 covers 16 residues. Germline trimming cut 3 bases from V and 6 bases from J; bases unmatched to any gene: 9. CDR3 in amino acids: CASSAHPGQPNSPLHF. The CDR3 bases are TGTGCCAGCAGCGCGCACCCGGGACAGCCTAATTCACCCCTCCACTTT.

This chain uses TRBV19 with TRBJ1-3; D call uncertain. The CDR3 runs to 14 residues. The germline V gene has CDR1 LNHDA and CDR2 SQIVND (reference sequence). Trimming stripped 3 bases from V and 5 bases from J, with 11 bases between. CDR3 sequence (DNA): TGTGCCAGTAGTATGGAGTCTTTGAGAAACACCATATATTTT. It is translated as CASSMESLRNTIYF.

V usage is TRBV11-2 and J usage is TRBJ2-3; D is possibly TRBD2 (6 bases). The germline CDR1 and CDR2 sequences are SGHAT and FQNNGV. The CDR3 is made up of 14 amino acids. Trimming shortened V by 5 bases and J by 4 bases, and 13 bases separated the two germline ends. The CDR3 protein is CASSAYLAPDTQYF. CDR3 nucleotide sequence: TGTGCCAGCAGCGCCTACCTAGCGCCAGATACGCAGTATTTT.

The chain uses TRBV10-3 and TRBJ1-2; tentatively, D is TRBD1 (5 bases). CDR3 length equals 11 residues. Trimming took off 4 bases at V and 8 bases at J, with 8 bases between the two ends. Germline CDR1 is ENHRY and CDR2 is SYGVKD. The CDR3 nucleotides read TGTGCCATCAGTGCGGGGGACGGCTACACCTTC. Amino acids: CAISAGDGYTF.

This chain joins TRBV21-1 and TRBJ1-1. TRBV21-1 is an annotated pseudogene. The CDR3 is 15 amino acids. This CDR3 is CASSKGGAENTEAFF. DNA for the CDR3: TGTGCCAGCAGCAAGGGGGGGGCCGAGAACACTGAAGCTTTCTTT.

V gene TRBV9 combines with J gene TRBJ2-2; the match to TRBD1 covers 7 bases. The germline V gene encodes CDR1 SGDLS and CDR2 YYNGEE. The J segment lost 7 bases and the V segment lost 2 bases, leaving 5 bases of the junction unmatched. This CDR3 contains 14 residues. The CDR3 region is CASSVKGANGELFF. In nucleotides, the CDR3 is TGTGCCAGCAGCGTCAAGGGGGCGAACGGGGAGCTGTTTTTT.

The chain combines TRBV30 with TRBJ2-5; D ambiguous. CDR3 length: 15 residues. Germline CDR1 is GTSNPN and CDR2 is SVGIG (reference sequence). Deletions cut 0 bases from V and 1 base from J, with 12 bases between. The CDR3 DNA sequence: TGTGCCTGGAGTGTATATGCGAACAGCCAAGAGACCCAGTACTTC. This translates into CAWSVYANSQETQYF.

The sample holds a few counts of this clone. V usage is TRBV19 and J usage is TRBJ2-5, with 7 bases fitting TRBD2. CDR1 is LNHDA, CDR2 SQIVND, per germline (reference sequence). This CDR3 spans 13 amino acids. V trimming: 7 bases; J trimming: 4 bases; junction bases outside the gene matches: 6. The DNA for the CDR3 is TGTGCCAGTACAACGGCGGGAGTAGAGACCCAGTACTTC. Residues: CASTTAGVETQYF.

The chain couples TRBV2 to TRBJ2-1; 16 positions agree with TRBD2. This CDR3 contains 15 residues. The V gene's germline CDR1 is SNHLY and CDR2 FYNNEI. The ends lost 7 bases at V and 7 bases at J; junction bases unmatched: 4. The CDR3 reads CASMMGLAGGNEQFF. CDR3 nucleotides: TGTGCCAGCATGATGGGACTAGCGGGGGGGAATGAGCAGTTCTTC.

V and J are TRBV2 and TRBJ2-6, with 7 nucleotides matching TRBD1. With V trimmed by 6 bases and J by 4 bases, 15 bases remained unmatched. CDR1 is SNHLY, CDR2 FYNNEI, per germline. The CDR3 runs 18 residues. CDR3 coding DNA: TGTGCCAGCAGCCTTATCGGGACAGTCTGGGCCGGGGCCAACGTCCTGACTTTC. It is translated as CASSLIGTVWAGANVLTF. The full variable domain, completed using reference TRBV2 and TRBJ2-6, is EPEVTQTPSHQVTQMGQEVILRCVPISNHLYFYWYRQILGQKVEFLVSFYNNEISEKSEIFDDQFSVERPDGSNFTLKIRSTKLEDSAMYFCASSLIGTVWAGANVLTFGAGSRLTVL.

This chain joins TRBV5-1 and TRBJ2-1, with TRBD2 as a possible D gene (6 bases). V was pared by 4 bases and J by 5 bases, with 13 bases between. Germline CDR1 SGHRS, CDR2 YFSETQ. This CDR3 region has 14 residues. CDR3 loop: CASSRGGSNNEQFF. Here the CDR3 DNA reads TGCGCCAGCAGCAGGGGAGGTTCGAACAATGAGCAGTTCTTC.

This chain links TRBV2 with TRBJ2-7, with 7 bases aligning to TRBD1. Germline V lookup: CDR1 SNHLY, CDR2 FYNNEI. J lost 2 bases, V lost 7 bases, and 8 bases had no gene match. The CDR3 is 14 amino acids. The CDR3 reads CASTTGDGAYEQYF. As DNA, the CDR3 is TGTGCCAGCACTACAGGGGACGGCGCCTACGAGCAGTACTTC.

The chain recombines TRBV24-1 with TRBJ1-4; TRBD1 agrees at 7 bases. This CDR3 has 15 amino acids. The J segment lost 6 bases and the V segment lost 5 bases, leaving 8 bases of the junction unmatched. The V gene's germline CDR1 is KGHDR and CDR2 SFDVKD. The CDR3: CATSGGGTGDEKLFF. The CDR3 DNA sequence: TGTGCCACCAGTGGTGGCGGAACAGGGGATGAAAAACTGTTTTTT.

This rearrangement joins TRBV19 to TRBJ1-5; D remains unclear. The germline CDR1 and CDR2 sequences are LNHDA and SQIVND (reference sequence). This CDR3 has 15 residues. V dropped 4 bases and J dropped 3 bases, with 13 bases sitting between them. The CDR3 reads CASSNYGELNQPQHF. Written as DNA, the CDR3 is TGTGCCAGTAGTAACTACGGGGAACTCAATCAGCCCCAGCATTTT.

This chain uses TRBV28 with TRBJ2-1, with TRBD2 identical over 8 bases. J lost 8 bases, V lost 4 bases, and 10 bases had no gene match. Looked up from germline, CDR1 is MDHEN and CDR2 is SYDVKM. This CDR3 comprises 15 residues. The CDR3 is CASSSRGGPRDEQFF. The CDR3 region has the DNA TGTGCCAGCAGTTCTCGGGGGGGGCCTAGGGATGAGCAGTTCTTC.

The gene calls are TRBV7-8 and TRBJ1-2; TRBD1 aligns across 8 bases. Germline CDR1 and CDR2: SGHVS and FQNEAQ. CDR3 length: 16 amino acids. The V and J ends lost 4 bases and 4 bases, in that order; junction bases with no gene match: 11. CDR3: CASSSPPDRAGYGYTF. DNA for the CDR3: TGTGCCAGCAGCTCACCGCCGGACAGGGCCGGCTATGGCTACACCTTC.

The V gene is TRBV29-1, the J gene TRBJ1-5; no firm D call. CDR3 size: 13 residues. Germline CDR1 is SQVTM and CDR2 is ANQGSEA. Trimming removed 2 bases from V and 4 bases from J, with 9 bases in between. The CDR3 DNA reads TGCAGCGTTGAACTTCCCGGGAATCAGCCCCAGCATTTT. Residues: CSVELPGNQPQHF.

This chain uses TRBV25-1 with TRBJ1-1, with TRBD1 as a possible D gene (5 bases). The CDR3 length is 14 residues. The germline CDR1 and CDR2 sequences are MGHDK and SYGVNS. The ends were cut back, 3 bases at V and 4 bases at J, with 12 bases in the middle. The CDR3 nucleotides read TGTGCCAGCAGTGAGGCCAGGGTGGGCACTGAAGCTTTCTTT. Translating it yields CASSEARVGTEAFF.

This rearrangement joins TRBV12-5 to TRBJ2-7; no reliable D call. V was pared by 0 bases and J by 2 bases, with 8 bases between. Germline V lookup: CDR1 LGHNT, CDR2 FRNRAP. The CDR3 is 14 amino acids. The chain's CDR3 is CASGLVQSPYEQYF. The CDR3 DNA sequence: TGTGCTAGTGGTTTGGTACAGAGTCCCTACGAGCAGTACTTC.

The V and J genes are TRBV5-4 and TRBJ2-5; TRBD2 might be the D (5 bases). The CDR3 length is 14 residues. Germline loops: CDR1 SGHNT, CDR2 YYREEE (reference sequence). The V end was cut by 0 bases, the J end by 4 bases, with 10 bases between. Here the CDR3 reads CASSLEGDGETQYF. The CDR3 nucleotides are TGTGCCAGCAGCTTGGAGGGAGATGGAGAGACCCAGTACTTC.

The chain is built from TRBV7-9 and TRBJ2-3, with D perhaps TRBD1 (6 bases). Per the germline V gene, CDR1 is SEHNR and CDR2 is FQNEAQ (reference sequence). This CDR3 has 16 residues. The V end was cut by 1 base, the J end by 5 bases, with 16 bases between. CDR3 nucleotides: TGTGCCAGCAGCTTAGGATACAGGGATTCGAGAGATACGCAGTATTTT. Translation: CASSLGYRDSRDTQYF. Using reference TRBV7-9 and TRBJ2-3 for the parts outside the CDR3, the full variable domain is DTGVSQNPRHKITKRGQNVTFRCDPISEHNRLYWYRQTLGQGPEFLTYFQNEAQLEKSRLLSDRFSAERPKGSFSTLEIQRTEQGDSAMYLCASSLGYRDSRDTQYFGPGTRLTVL.

V gene TRBV25-1 combines with J gene TRBJ2-1, with TRBD1 as a possible D gene (5 bases). Germline CDR1 and CDR2: MGHDK and SYGVNS. V gave up 5 bases and J gave up 8 bases, with 10 bases separating them. The CDR3 length is 12 residues. CDR3 in DNA: TGTGCCAGCAGTCCCCAGGGATATGAGCAGTTCTTC. Translated: CASSPQGYEQFF.

This chain connects TRBV2 to TRBJ2-2; 9 nucleotides line up with TRBD2. From germline, CDR1 is SNHLY and CDR2 FYNNEI. The trim removed 3 bases at V and 6 bases at J, leaving 8 bases unmatched. The CDR3 length is 16 residues. As DNA, the CDR3 is TGTGCCAGCAGTGAGTTGGATAGCGGGAGCCCCGGGGAGCTGTTTTTT. Translated: CASSELDSGSPGELFF.